The 30 T cell receptor beta chains presented below share a single source sample, sequenced in a study of CD8 T cells in Susac syndrome. RNA totalling about 0.45 to 1 ug underwent reverse transcription with random hexamers. Via MiXCR, TCRdb re-called the immunoSEQ multiplex PCR reads, giving one row per CDR3 protein. The sample lists 210,000 or so distinct CDR3 sequences; 90% to 95% were seen once. The sample was CD8+ T cells from PBMCs. The receptors originated from a human donor with multiple sclerosis.

The rearrangement uses TRBV9 and TRBJ1-1; possibly TRBD1 for D (6 bases). V shed 0 bases and J shed 1 base, with 10 bases lying between them. Germline CDR1 is SGDLS and CDR2 is YYNGEE. The CDR3 is 15 amino acids. The CDR3 bases are TGTGCCAGCAGCGTAGGAGGGACACCGAACACTGAAGCTTTCTTT. Translating gives CASSVGGTPNTEAFF.

The rearrangement joins TRBV7-9 to TRBJ2-7; 15 positions agree with TRBD2. This CDR3 has 17 amino acids. Germline CDR1 SEHNR, CDR2 FQNEAQ (reference sequence). V lost 4 bases and J lost 3; bases outside the gene matches: 7. The CDR3 is CASSSGLAGGSGYEQYF. CDR3 DNA sequence: TGTGCCAGCAGCTCGGGACTAGCGGGAGGTTCCGGCTACGAGCAGTACTTC.

J is TRBJ1-1 and V is TRBV7-3; 8 bases line up with TRBD1. CDR1 is SGHTA and CDR2 is FQGTGA in the germline V gene. Germline trimming cut 2 bases from V and 4 bases from J; bases unmatched to any gene: 9. The CDR3 runs 16 residues. The CDR3 spells CASSLEPQGGGTEAFF. The CDR3, as DNA: TGTGCCAGCAGCTTAGAACCACAGGGGGGGGGCACTGAAGCTTTCTTT. The full variable domain, rest sourced from reference TRBV7-3 and TRBJ1-1, is GAGVSQTPSNKVTEKGKYVELRCDPISGHTALYWYRQSLGQGPEFLIYFQGTGAADDSGLPNDRFFAVRPEGSVSTLKIQRTERGDSAVYLCASSLEPQGGGTEAFFGQGTRLTVV.

This clonotype was recorded a few times. The V gene is TRBV6-4, the J gene TRBJ2-7, with D tentatively TRBD2 (6 bases). Per the germline V gene, CDR1 is MRHNA and CDR2 is SNTAGT. The V end lost 0 bases, the J end lost 0 bases, and 12 bases lay between the germline ends. There are 16 residues in the CDR3. The CDR3 DNA follows: TGTGCCAGCAGTGACTCGCAACGGGAGCGCTCCTACGAGCAGTACTTC. This codes for CASSDSQRERSYEQYF.

This clonotype was picked up one time. J is TRBJ1-1 and V is TRBV7-9, with 11 bases that match TRBD1. Germline CDR1 and CDR2: SEHNR and FQNEAQ (reference sequence). V was clipped by 7 bases and J by 3 bases; unmatched bases: 7. The CDR3 extends over 15 amino acids. The CDR3 bases are TGTGCCAGCACCCAAGGGGGACAGGGGGACACTGAAGCTTTCTTT. Translated: CASTQGGQGDTEAFF.

The CDR3 DNA sequence: TGTGCCAACAGAGAAGGACTAGCGGGGGGCTACAATGAGCAGTTCTTC. It translates to CANREGLAGGYNEQFF. The rearrangement links TRBV12-3 or TRBV12-4 to TRBJ2-1; TRBD2 aligns across 14 bases. CDR3 length: 16 residues. With 10 bases clipped from V and 3 bases from J, the junction kept 8 bases outside the gene matches.

The chain is built from TRBV2 and TRBJ2-1; TRBD2 aligns across 14 bases. From germline, CDR1 is SNHLY and CDR2 FYNNEI. V was clipped by 2 bases and J by 5 bases; unmatched bases: 8. The CDR3 has 18 residues. The CDR3 loop reads CASSEYGLAGGPNNEQFF. As DNA, the CDR3 is TGTGCCAGCAGTGAATACGGACTAGCGGGAGGCCCAAACAATGAGCAGTTCTTC.

This rearrangement joins TRBV7-6 to TRBJ2-3, with 14 bases identical to TRBD2. CDR1 SGHVS and CDR2 FNYEAQ come from the germline V gene. The length of the CDR3 is 16 residues. The V and J ends lost 5 bases and 1 base, in that order; junction bases with no gene match: 2. This chain's CDR3 is CASSETSGGGTDTQYF. DNA of the CDR3: TGTGCCAGCAGCGAGACTAGCGGGGGGGGCACAGATACGCAGTATTTT.

The chain uses TRBV6-5 and TRBJ2-3; no firm D call. Germline V gene data show CDR1 as MNHEY and CDR2 as SVGAGI. CDR3 length: 14 residues. Trimming removed 6 bases at V and 3 bases at J, with 13 bases between. The CDR3 spells CASSGTTWTDTQYF. As DNA, the CDR3 is TGTGCCAGCAGCGGTACTACCTGGACAGATACGCAGTATTTT.

The chain is built from TRBV7-9 and TRBJ2-6, with 7 positions matching TRBD1. Germline values: CDR1 SEHNR, CDR2 FQNEAQ (reference sequence). There are 15 residues in the CDR3. Trimming cost V 3 bases and J 8 bases; bases outside gene matches: 7. The CDR3 bases are TGTGCCAGCAGCTTTCTACAGGGGACGTCCAACGTCCTGACTTTC. This encodes CASSFLQGTSNVLTF.

V is TRBV20-1 and J is TRBJ1-2; no firm D call. Trimming took off 4 bases at V and 2 bases at J, with 11 bases between the two ends. Per germline, CDR1 DFQATT and CDR2 SNEGSKA (reference sequence). The CDR3 contains 13 residues. The CDR3 region is CSAMGRRNYGYTF. The CDR3 DNA reads TGCAGTGCTATGGGAAGGAGGAACTATGGCTACACCTTC.

The gene calls are TRBV12-3 or TRBV12-4 and TRBJ2-1; TRBD2 might be the D (5 bases). The CDR3 has 14 residues. V dropped 1 base and J dropped 5 bases, with 9 bases sitting between them. CDR3 DNA: TGTGCCAGCAGTTTAGGGGAGTGGGACAATGAGCAGTTCTTC. This translates into CASSLGEWDNEQFF.

V gene TRBV9 combines with J gene TRBJ2-3, with 12 bases matching TRBD2. Losses at the gene ends were 4 bases for V and 9 bases for J; bases not matched to a gene: 6. The CDR3 has 14 amino acids. Germline loops: CDR1 SGDLS, CDR2 YYNGEE. Written as DNA, the CDR3 is TGTGCCAGCAGCCCTAGCGGGGGGGCCGGGACGCAGTATTTT. Translation gives CASSPSGGAGTQYF.

The chain uses TRBV12-3 or TRBV12-4 and TRBJ2-5; no firm D call. CDR3 length: 12 residues. The V gene lost 8 bases and the J gene lost 5 bases, with 12 bases spanning the gap. The CDR3: CASQLARETQYF. Here the CDR3 DNA reads TGTGCCAGCCAACTCGCGAGGGAGACCCAGTACTTC.

The chain is built from TRBV13 and TRBJ2-7; D is possibly TRBD1 (5 bases). From germline, CDR1 is PRHDT and CDR2 FYEKMQ (reference sequence). The CDR3 is 11 residues long. V was pared by 4 bases and J by 10 bases, with 11 bases between. The CDR3 nucleotides are TGTGCCAGCAGCTCAGGGCTACTACAGTACTTC. This gives the protein CASSSGLLQYF.

This chain joins TRBV4-2 and TRBJ2-2; no clear D gene. This CDR3 has 16 amino acids. CDR1 is LGHNA and CDR2 is YNFKEQ in the germline V gene. Trimming cost V 0 bases and J 4 bases, with 12 bases left between them. CDR3 nucleotide sequence: TGTGCCAGCAGCCAAGAGGATTTCGATGGCACCGGGGAGCTGTTTTTT. Protein: CASSQEDFDGTGELFF.

V and J are TRBV2 and TRBJ2-5; D is uncertain. V was cut by 6 bases and J by 7 bases, with 9 bases left in between. The CDR3 is 11 amino acids. The V gene's germline CDR1 is SNHLY and CDR2 FYNNEI. CDR3 bases: TGTGCCAGCAGACTGGATGGGACCCAGTACTTC. Protein: CASRLDGTQYF.

The V call is TRBV13, the J call TRBJ2-1; TRBD1 matches 7 bases. Germline CDR1 is PRHDT and CDR2 is FYEKMQ (reference sequence). There are 15 residues in the CDR3. Trimming removed 8 bases from V and 7 bases from J; junction bases left unmatched: 14. In DNA, the CDR3 is TGTGCCAGCGGAAAAATCCGGGAACAGGGGAATGAGCAGTTCTTC. Encoded protein: CASGKIREQGNEQFF.

The V call is TRBV19, the J call TRBJ1-1; TRBD1 is a possible D gene (5 bases). Trimming pared 6 bases from V and 11 bases from J, leaving 13 bases between. The CDR3 loop spans 11 amino acids. Germline CDR1 and CDR2: LNHDA and SQIVND (reference sequence). The CDR3 is CASSLRGDAFF. The CDR3 DNA is TGTGCCAGTAGCCTCCGAGGGGATGCTTTCTTT.

This chain links TRBV7-8 with TRBJ1-4; possible D gene TRBD1, 5 bases. The V and J ends lost 5 bases and 0 bases respectively, with 16 bases between them. This CDR3 contains 17 residues. Germline V gene lookup returns CDR1 SGHVS and CDR2 FQNEAQ. The CDR3 DNA is TGTGCCAGCAGCCTCCCTCCAGGGACCGCAACTAATGAAAAACTGTTTTTT. As protein: CASSLPPGTATNEKLFF.

The gene calls are TRBV12-3 or TRBV12-4 and TRBJ2-5, with 7 bases lining up with TRBD2. The J segment lost 3 bases and the V segment lost 4 bases, leaving 8 bases of the junction unmatched. This CDR3 region has 15 residues. CDR3 sequence: CASSYRDYTKETQYF. CDR3 DNA: TGTGCCAGCAGTTACCGGGACTACACCAAAGAGACCCAGTACTTC.

The rearrangement joins TRBV19 to TRBJ2-6, with D perhaps TRBD1 (8 bases). The CDR3 totals 22 residues. Germline V gene lookup returns CDR1 LNHDA and CDR2 SQIVND (reference sequence). The V end lost 1 base, the J end lost 2 bases, and 27 bases lay between the germline ends. CDR3 region: CASSIASRGRGRETTGANVLTF. CDR3 nucleotide sequence: TGTGCCAGTAGTATAGCCTCCAGGGGGCGCGGGCGGGAGACAACTGGGGCCAACGTCCTGACTTTC.

This chain links TRBV5-6 with TRBJ2-1; maybe TRBD2 (6 bases). The germline V gene encodes CDR1 SGHDT and CDR2 YYEEEE. CDR3 size: 15 residues. V lost 3 bases and J 7 bases, leaving 17 bases between the germline ends. The DNA for the CDR3 is TGTGCCAGCAGCTCCGGGACTGCGCCTATGAATGAGCAGTTCTTC. The encoded protein is CASSSGTAPMNEQFF. The variable domain in full, completed from reference TRBV5-6 and TRBJ2-1, reads DAGVTQSPTHLIKTRGQQVTLRCSPKSGHDTVSWYQQALGQGPQFIFQYYEEEERQRGNFPDRFSGHQFPNYSSELNVNALLLGDSALYLCASSSGTAPMNEQFFGPGTRLTVL.

The chain has TRBV29-1 and TRBJ1-1; TRBD1 is a possible D gene (5 bases). There are 13 residues in the CDR3. Trimming pared 3 bases from V and 5 bases from J, leaving 13 bases between. Looked up from germline, CDR1 is SQVTM and CDR2 is ANQGSEA. The CDR3 DNA reads TGCAGCGTTGATTCGTGGGAGGGGACTGAAGCTTTCTTT. It yields the protein CSVDSWEGTEAFF.

V usage is TRBV5-6 and J usage is TRBJ2-3, with TRBD2 as a possible D gene (6 bases). V lost 2 bases, J lost 3 bases, and 10 bases lay in between. The germline CDR1 and CDR2 sequences are SGHDT and YYEEEE. This CDR3 is built from 14 residues. CDR3 residues: CASSFGGETDTQYF. In nucleotides, the CDR3 is TGTGCCAGCAGCTTTGGCGGGGAGACAGATACGCAGTATTTT.

The gene calls are TRBV21-1 and TRBJ1-2; whether TRBD1, the table's D call, matches the DNA was not checked. TRBV21-1 is a documented pseudogene. The CDR3 loop spans 16 amino acids. CDR3 nucleotides: TGTGCCAGCAGCAAAGAAGGGGGGCGCATTCACTATGGCTACACCTTC. Translation: CASSKEGGRIHYGYTF.

The rearrangement links TRBV4-2 to TRBJ1-2, with D perhaps TRBD1 (6 bases). The CDR3 is 15 amino acids. The germline V gene has CDR1 LGHNA and CDR2 YNFKEQ. V shed 0 bases and J shed 4 bases, with 12 bases lying between them. Here the CDR3 DNA reads TGTGCCAGCAGCCAAGAAACAGGGCAAGTCTATGGCTACACCTTC. Translated, it gives CASSQETGQVYGYTF.

The rearrangement uses TRBV7-2 and TRBJ2-2; D gene uncertain. Germline V CDR1 and CDR2: SGHTA, FQGNSA. The V end lost 6 bases, the J end lost 2 bases, and 13 bases lay between the germline ends. This CDR3 comprises 15 residues. CDR3 protein: CASRIGPVNTGELFF. In nucleotides, the CDR3 is TGTGCCAGCAGAATCGGCCCAGTAAACACCGGGGAGCTGTTTTTT.

The genes are TRBV6-6 and TRBJ2-3; 8 bases fit TRBD2. Germline V gene lookup returns CDR1 MNHNY and CDR2 SVGAGI (reference sequence). This CDR3 spans 15 amino acids. The J segment lost 10 bases and the V segment lost 2 bases, leaving 11 bases of the junction unmatched. The DNA of the CDR3 is TGTGCCAGCAGTTACCCCCCTGGGACTAGGGACCCGCAGTATTTT. It encodes CASSYPPGTRDPQYF.

This clonotype was counted once. The chain couples TRBV30 to TRBJ1-2; a weak D match, TRBD1 (6 bases). Trimming took 7 bases from V and 7 from J, leaving 16 bases between them. The length of the CDR3 is 12 residues. CDR1 and CDR2 from the germline V gene are GTSNPN and SVGIG (reference sequence). This chain's CDR3 is CASSGGSIGYTF. The CDR3 region has the DNA TGTGCCTCTTCCGGGGGCTCTATTGGCTACACCTTC.